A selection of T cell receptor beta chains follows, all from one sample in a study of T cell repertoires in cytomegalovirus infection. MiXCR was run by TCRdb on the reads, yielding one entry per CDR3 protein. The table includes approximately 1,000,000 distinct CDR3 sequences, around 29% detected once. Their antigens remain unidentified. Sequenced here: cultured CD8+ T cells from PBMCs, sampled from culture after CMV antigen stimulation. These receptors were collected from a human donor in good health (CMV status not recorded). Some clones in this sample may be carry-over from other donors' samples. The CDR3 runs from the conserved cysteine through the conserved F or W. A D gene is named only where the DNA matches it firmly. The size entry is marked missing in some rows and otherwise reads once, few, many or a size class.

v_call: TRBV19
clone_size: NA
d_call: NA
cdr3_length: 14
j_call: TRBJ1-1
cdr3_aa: CASSISGSNTEAFF
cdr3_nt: TGTGCCAGTAGTATCTCAGGGAGCAACACTGAAGCTTTCTTT

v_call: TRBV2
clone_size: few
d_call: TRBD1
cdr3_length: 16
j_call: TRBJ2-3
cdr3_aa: CARLITGTDSTDTQYF
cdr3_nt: TGTGCCAGACTAATCACCGGGACAGATAGCACAGATACGCAGTATTTT

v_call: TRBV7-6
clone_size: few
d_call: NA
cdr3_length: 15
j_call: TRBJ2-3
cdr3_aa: CASSMDPSGTDTQYF
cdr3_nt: TGTGCCAGCAGCATGGACCCATCTGGCACAGATACGCAGTATTTT

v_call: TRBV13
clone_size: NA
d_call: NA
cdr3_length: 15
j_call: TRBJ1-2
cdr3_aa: CASSFRGRGNYGYTF
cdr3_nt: TGTGCCAGCAGCTTCCGGGGAAGGGGAAACTATGGCTACACCTTC

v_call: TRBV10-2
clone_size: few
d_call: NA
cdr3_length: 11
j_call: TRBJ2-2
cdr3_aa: CASRLKGELFF
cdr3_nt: TGCGCCAGCAGACTAAAGGGGGAGCTGTTTTTT

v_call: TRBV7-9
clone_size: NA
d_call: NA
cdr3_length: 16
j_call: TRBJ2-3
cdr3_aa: CASSSVTGASTDTQYF
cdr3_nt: TGTGCCAGCAGCTCAGTAACGGGGGCTAGCACAGATACGCAGTATTTT

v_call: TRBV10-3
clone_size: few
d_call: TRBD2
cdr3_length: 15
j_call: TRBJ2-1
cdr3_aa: CAIQNSQRGYNEQFF
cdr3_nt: TGTGCCATCCAAAACAGCCAGCGGGGCTACAATGAGCAGTTCTTC

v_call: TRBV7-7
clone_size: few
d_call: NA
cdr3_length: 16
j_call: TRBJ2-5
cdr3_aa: CASSLYWAESQETQYF
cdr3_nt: TGTGCTAGCAGCTTGTACTGGGCCGAAAGCCAAGAGACCCAGTACTTC

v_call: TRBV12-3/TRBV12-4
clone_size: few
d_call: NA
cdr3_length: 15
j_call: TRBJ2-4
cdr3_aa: CASSDRPLAKNIQYF
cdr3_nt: TGTGCCAGCAGTGACAGGCCTTTAGCCAAAAACATTCAGTACTTC

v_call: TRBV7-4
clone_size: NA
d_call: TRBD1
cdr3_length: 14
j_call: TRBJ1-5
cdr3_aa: CASSPGQGVQPQHF
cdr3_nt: TGTGCCAGCAGCCCGGGACAGGGTGTCCAGCCCCAGCATTTT

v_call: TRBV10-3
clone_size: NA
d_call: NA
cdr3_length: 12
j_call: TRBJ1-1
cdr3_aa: CAIWAGDTEAFF
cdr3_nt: TGTGCCATCTGGGCGGGTGACACTGAAGCTTTCTTT

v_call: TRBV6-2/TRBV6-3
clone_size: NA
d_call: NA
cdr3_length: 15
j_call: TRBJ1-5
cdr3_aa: CASSQAAEGEQPQHF
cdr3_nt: TGTGCCAGCAGCCAAGCGGCTGAGGGGGAGCAGCCCCAGCATTTT

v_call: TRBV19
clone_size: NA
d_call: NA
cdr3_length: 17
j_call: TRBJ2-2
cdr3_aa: CASSSYFRDGGTGELFF
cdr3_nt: TGTGCCAGTAGCTCGTACTTCCGGGATGGCGGCACCGGGGAGCTGTTTTTT

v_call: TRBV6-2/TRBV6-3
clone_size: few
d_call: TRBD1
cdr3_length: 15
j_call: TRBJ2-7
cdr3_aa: CASSDSGTGGQEQYF
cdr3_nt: TGTGCCAGCAGTGACTCAGGGACAGGGGGCCAGGAGCAGTACTTC

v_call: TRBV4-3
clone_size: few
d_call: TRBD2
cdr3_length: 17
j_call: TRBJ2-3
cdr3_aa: CASSPLPGGGGTDTQYF
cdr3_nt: TGCGCCAGCAGCCCCCTCCCGGGCGGGGGGGGTACAGATACGCAGTATTTT

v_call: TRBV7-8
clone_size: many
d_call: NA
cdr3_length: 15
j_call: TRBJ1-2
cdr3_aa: CASSPSRRGEEGYTF
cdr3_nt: TGTGCCAGCAGCCCGTCCCGTAGGGGCGAAGAGGGCTACACCTTC

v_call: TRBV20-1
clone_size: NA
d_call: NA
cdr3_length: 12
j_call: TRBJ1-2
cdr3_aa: CSARRSSYGYTF
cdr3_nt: TGCAGTGCTAGGCGTTCCTCTTATGGCTACACCTTC

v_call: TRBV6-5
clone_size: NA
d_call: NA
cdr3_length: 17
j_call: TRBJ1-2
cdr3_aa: CASDSVTDKNPRSGYTF
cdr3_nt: TGTGCCAGCGACTCCGTGACAGATAAAAACCCTAGGAGTGGCTACACCTTC

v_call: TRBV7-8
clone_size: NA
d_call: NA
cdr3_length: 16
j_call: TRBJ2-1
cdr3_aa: CASSLDSLSIYNEQFF
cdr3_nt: TGTGCCAGCAGCTTAGACAGCCTTAGTATCTACAATGAGCAGTTCTTC

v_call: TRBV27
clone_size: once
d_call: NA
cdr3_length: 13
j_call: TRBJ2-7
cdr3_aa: CASSPGNPYEQYF
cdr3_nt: TGTGCCAGCAGTCCCGGCAACCCCTACGAGCAGTACTTC

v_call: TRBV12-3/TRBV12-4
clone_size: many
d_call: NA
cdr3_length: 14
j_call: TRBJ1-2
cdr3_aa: CASSLAPVGYGYTF
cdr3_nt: TGTGCCAGCAGTCTGGCCCCTGTGGGATATGGCTACACCTTC

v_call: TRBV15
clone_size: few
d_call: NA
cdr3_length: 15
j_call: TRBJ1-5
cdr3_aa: CATSRDPASNQPQHF
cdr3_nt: TGTGCCACCAGCAGGGATCCGGCCAGCAATCAGCCCCAGCATTTT

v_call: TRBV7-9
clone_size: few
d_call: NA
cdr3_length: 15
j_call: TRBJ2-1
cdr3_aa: CASSSPWGRDNEQFF
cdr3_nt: TGTGCCAGCAGCTCACCGTGGGGCAGAGACAATGAGCAGTTCTTC

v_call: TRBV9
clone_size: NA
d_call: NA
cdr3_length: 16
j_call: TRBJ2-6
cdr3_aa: CASSGQASSGANVLTF
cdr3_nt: TGTGCCAGCAGCGGACAGGCAAGCTCTGGGGCCAACGTCCTGACTTTC

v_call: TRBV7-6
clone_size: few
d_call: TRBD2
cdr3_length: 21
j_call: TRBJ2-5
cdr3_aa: CASSSGREGTSGGWYQETQYF
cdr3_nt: TGTGCCAGCAGCTCCGGGAGGGAAGGGACTAGCGGGGGCTGGTACCAAGAGACCCAGTACTTC

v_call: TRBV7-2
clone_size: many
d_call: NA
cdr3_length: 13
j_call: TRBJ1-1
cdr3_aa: CASSLDFGTEAFF
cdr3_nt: TGTGCCAGCAGCTTAGATTTCGGCACTGAAGCTTTCTTT

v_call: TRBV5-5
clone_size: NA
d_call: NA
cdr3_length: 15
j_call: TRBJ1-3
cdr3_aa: CASKKQGPSGNTIYF
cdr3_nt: TGTGCCAGCAAAAAACAGGGCCCCTCTGGAAACACCATATATTTT

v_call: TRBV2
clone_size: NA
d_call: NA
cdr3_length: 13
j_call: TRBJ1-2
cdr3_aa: CASSERRRDGYTF
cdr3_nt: TGTGCCAGCAGTGAACGGCGGAGGGATGGCTACACCTTC

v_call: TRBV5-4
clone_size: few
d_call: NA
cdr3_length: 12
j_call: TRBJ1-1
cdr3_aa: CASRPANEEAFF
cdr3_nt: TGTGCCAGCAGGCCCGCGAATGAGGAAGCTTTCTTT

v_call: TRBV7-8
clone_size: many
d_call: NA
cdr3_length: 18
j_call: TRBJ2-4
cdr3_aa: CASSLTSRDTVAKNIQYF
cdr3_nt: TGTGCCAGCAGCTTAACGTCCCGGGACACAGTAGCCAAAAACATTCAGTACTTC

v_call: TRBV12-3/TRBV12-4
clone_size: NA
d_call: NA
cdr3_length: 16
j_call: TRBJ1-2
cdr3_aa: CASSLSSGGRNYGYTF
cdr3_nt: TGTGCCAGCAGTTTAAGTAGTGGAGGGCGTAACTATGGCTACACCTTC

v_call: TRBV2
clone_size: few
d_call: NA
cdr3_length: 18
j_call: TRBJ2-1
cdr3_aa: CAYASWAVARDSNNEQFF
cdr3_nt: TGTGCCTATGCCAGCTGGGCCGTCGCCCGGGATAGTAACAATGAGCAGTTCTTC

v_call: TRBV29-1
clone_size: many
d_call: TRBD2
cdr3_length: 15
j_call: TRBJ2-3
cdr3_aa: CSVEASGVGTDTQYF
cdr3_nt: TGCAGCGTTGAGGCTAGCGGGGTGGGAACAGATACGCAGTATTTT

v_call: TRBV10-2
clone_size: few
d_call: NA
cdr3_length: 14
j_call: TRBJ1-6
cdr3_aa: CASMIDGYNSPLHF
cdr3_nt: TGCGCCAGCATGATAGACGGGTATAATTCACCCCTCCACTTT

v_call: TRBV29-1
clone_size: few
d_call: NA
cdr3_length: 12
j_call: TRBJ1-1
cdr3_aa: CSVVRETAEAFF
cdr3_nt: TGCAGCGTTGTGAGGGAAACCGCTGAAGCTTTCTTT

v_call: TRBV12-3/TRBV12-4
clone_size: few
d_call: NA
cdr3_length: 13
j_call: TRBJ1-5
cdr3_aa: CASSFDRDQPQHF
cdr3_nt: TGTGCCAGCAGTTTCGACAGAGATCAGCCCCAGCATTTT

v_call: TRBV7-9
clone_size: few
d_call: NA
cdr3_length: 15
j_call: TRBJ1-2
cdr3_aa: CASSLGYRENYGYTF
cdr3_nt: TGTGCCAGCAGCTTAGGGTACAGGGAAAACTATGGCTACACCTTC

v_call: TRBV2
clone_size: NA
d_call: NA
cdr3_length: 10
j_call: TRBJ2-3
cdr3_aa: CASIFDTQYF
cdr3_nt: TGTGCCAGCATTTTTGATACGCAGTATTTT

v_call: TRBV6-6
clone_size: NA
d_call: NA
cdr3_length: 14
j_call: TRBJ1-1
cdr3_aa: CASSYSVVNTEAFF
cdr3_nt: TGTGCCAGCAGTTACTCCGTCGTGAACACTGAAGCTTTCTTT

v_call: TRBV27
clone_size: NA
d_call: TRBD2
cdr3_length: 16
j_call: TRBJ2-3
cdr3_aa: CASSPPSGGAGDTQYF
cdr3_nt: TGTGCCAGCAGCCCTCCTAGCGGGGGGGCCGGAGATACGCAGTATTTT

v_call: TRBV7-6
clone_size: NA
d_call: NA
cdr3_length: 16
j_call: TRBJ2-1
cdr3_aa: CVSSLSEGSSYNEQFF
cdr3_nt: TGTGTCAGCAGCTTAAGTGAGGGGAGCTCCTACAATGAGCAGTTCTTC

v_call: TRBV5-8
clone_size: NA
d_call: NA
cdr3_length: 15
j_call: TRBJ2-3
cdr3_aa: CASSPGGAATDTQYF
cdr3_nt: TGTGCCAGCAGCCCGGGTGGGGCGGCGACAGATACGCAGTATTTT

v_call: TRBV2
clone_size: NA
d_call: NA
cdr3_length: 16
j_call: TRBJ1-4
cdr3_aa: CASSDFPTGTNEKLFF
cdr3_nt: TGTGCCAGCAGTGACTTCCCGACAGGAACTAATGAAAAACTGTTTTTT

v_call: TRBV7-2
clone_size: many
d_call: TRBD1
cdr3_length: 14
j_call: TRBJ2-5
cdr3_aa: CASSARDREETQYF
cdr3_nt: TGTGCCAGCAGCGCGAGGGACAGGGAAGAGACCCAGTACTTC

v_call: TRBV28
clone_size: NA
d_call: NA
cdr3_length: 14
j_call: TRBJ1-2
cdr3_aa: CASSREGGPYGYTF
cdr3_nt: TGTGCCAGCAGTCGAGAAGGGGGTCCCTATGGCTACACCTTC

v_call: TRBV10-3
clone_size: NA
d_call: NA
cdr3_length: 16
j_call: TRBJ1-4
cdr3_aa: CAISESIRDRNEKLFF
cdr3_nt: TGTGCCATCAGTGAGTCGATCAGGGATAGGAATGAAAAACTGTTTTTT

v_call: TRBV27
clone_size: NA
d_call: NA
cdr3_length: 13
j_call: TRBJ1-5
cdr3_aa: CASSQSLGQPQHF
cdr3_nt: TGTGCCAGCAGTCAGTCACTAGGTCAGCCCCAGCATTTT

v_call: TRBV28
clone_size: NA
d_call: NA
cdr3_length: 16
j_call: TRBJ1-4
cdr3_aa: CASSSRFGTHSEKLFF
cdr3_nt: TGTGCCAGCAGTTCCCGATTTGGGACACACTCTGAAAAACTGTTTTTT

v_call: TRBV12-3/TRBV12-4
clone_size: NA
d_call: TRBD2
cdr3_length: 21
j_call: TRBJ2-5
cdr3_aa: CASSLRTWLAGGLGYQETQYF
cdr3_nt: TGTGCCAGCAGTTTAAGAACCTGGTTAGCGGGGGGCCTCGGCTACCAAGAGACCCAGTACTTC

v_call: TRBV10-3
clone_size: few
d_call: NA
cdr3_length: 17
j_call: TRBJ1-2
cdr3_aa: CAINILMDFISFYGYTF
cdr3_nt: TGTGCCATCAATATATTGATGGATTTTATTTCCTTTTATGGCTACACCTTC

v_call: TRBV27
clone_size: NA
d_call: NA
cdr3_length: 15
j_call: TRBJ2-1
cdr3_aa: CASSLPGGTDNEQFF
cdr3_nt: TGTGCCAGCAGTTTACCAGGGGGGACGGACAATGAGCAGTTCTTC

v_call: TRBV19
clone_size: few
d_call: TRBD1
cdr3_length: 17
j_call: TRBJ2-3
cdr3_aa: CASSIDMGQGGADTQYF
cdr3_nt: TGTGCCAGTAGTATAGACATGGGACAGGGAGGCGCAGATACGCAGTATTTT

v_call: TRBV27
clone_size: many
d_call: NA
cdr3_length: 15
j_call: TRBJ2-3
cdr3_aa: CASSPRGRSTDTQYF
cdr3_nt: TGTGCCAGCAGCCCTAGAGGCAGAAGCACAGATACGCAGTATTTT

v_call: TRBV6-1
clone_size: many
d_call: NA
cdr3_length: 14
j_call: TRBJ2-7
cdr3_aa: CASRRDRYSYEQYF
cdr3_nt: TGTGCCAGCAGGCGGGACAGATACTCCTACGAGCAGTACTTC

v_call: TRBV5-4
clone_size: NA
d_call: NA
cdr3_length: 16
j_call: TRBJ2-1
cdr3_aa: CASSNEPVGAYNEQFF
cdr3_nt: TGTGCCAGCAGTAACGAGCCAGTAGGGGCCTACAATGAGCAGTTCTTC

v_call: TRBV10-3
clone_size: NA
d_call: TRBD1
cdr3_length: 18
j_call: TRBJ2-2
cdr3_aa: CAISDPRQGGANTGELFF
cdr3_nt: TGTGCCATCAGTGACCCTCGACAGGGGGGTGCGAACACCGGGGAGCTGTTTTTT

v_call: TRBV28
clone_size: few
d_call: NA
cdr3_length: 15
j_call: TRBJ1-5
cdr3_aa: CASREGLIPNQPQHF
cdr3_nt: TGTGCCAGCAGGGAAGGGCTAATCCCCAATCAGCCCCAGCATTTT

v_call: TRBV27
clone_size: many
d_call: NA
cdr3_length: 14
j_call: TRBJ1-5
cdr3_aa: CASSLLGGNQPQHF
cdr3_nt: TGTGCCAGCAGTTTATTGGGGGGAAATCAGCCCCAGCATTTT

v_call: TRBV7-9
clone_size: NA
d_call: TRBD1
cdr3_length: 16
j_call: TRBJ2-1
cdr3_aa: CASSLARSRQGPEQFF
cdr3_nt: TGTGCCAGCAGCTTAGCGAGGAGCCGACAGGGGCCCGAGCAGTTCTTC